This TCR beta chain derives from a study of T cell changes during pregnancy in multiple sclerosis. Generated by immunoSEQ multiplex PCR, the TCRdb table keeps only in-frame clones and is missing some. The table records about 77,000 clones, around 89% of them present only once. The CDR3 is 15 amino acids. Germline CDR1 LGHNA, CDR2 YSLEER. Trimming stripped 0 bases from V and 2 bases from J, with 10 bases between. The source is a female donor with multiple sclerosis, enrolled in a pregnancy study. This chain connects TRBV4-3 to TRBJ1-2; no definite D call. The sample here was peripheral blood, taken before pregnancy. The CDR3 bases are TGCGCCAGCAGCCAAGATGCGGCCGGGAACTATGGCTACACCTTC. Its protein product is CASSQDAAGNYGYTF.